This is a list of T cell receptor beta chains from one sample in a study of control samples from healthy donors and cancer patients. Here immunoSEQ multiplex PCR was the method, and the copy in TCRdb shows in-frame clones only, minus some. In the table there are 22,000 or so clones, 85% to 90% of which are singletons. The sample taken for sequencing was PBMCs. These receptors originate from a man between 60 and 70 years old with head and neck cancer. CDR3s include the opening cysteine and the closing phenylalanine or tryptophan. D genes are given only for firm matches. Part of the rows lack a size; the others show once, few, many or a class for expanded clones.

-,TRBD2,15,TRBJ2-3,TRBV7-9,TGTGCCAGCAGCTTAGGGACTAGCGGCACAGATACGCAGTATTTT,CASSLGTSGTDTQYF
once,-,16,TRBJ1-2,TRBV5-4,TGTGCCAGCAGCTTGGGGTCGGCAGGGGTTGAGTATGGCTACACCTTC,CASSLGSAGVEYGYTF
-,-,16,TRBJ1-1,TRBV10-3,TGTGCCATCAGTGATGGGGGAGACGGTCTGAACACTGAAGCTTTCTTT,CAISDGGDGLNTEAFF
-,-,16,TRBJ1-5,TRBV19,TGTGCCAGTAGTTTCCGGGGGGGGGCCGACCGTCAGCCCCAGCATTTT,CASSFRGGADRQPQHF
-,TRBD2,14,TRBJ2-3,TRBV11-1,TGTGCCAGCAAACTAGCGCTTAGCACAGATACGCAGTATTTT,CASKLALSTDTQYF
once,-,15,TRBJ1-4,TRBV10-3,TGTGCCATCAGTGAGTCGAGGGAGAGAGGTGAAAAACTGTTTTTT,CAISESRERGEKLFF
-,-,17,TRBJ2-1,TRBV6-1,TGTGCCAGCAGTGAAGCAAGGGGGTGGCTAGCTAGCGATGAGCAGTTCTTC,CASSEARGWLASDEQFF
-,TRBD1,12,TRBJ2-7,TRBV7-9,TGCTCCTCCGGGACAGGGGACTACGAGCAGTACTTC,CSSGTGDYEQYF
-,-,13,TRBJ1-5,TRBV7-9,TGTGCCAGCAGCCCTTCGGGTAATCAGCCCCAGCATTTT,CASSPSGNQPQHF
-,-,14,TRBJ1-2,TRBV2,TGTGCCAGCAGTGCGCAAGGCCCAAACTATGGCTACACCTTC,CASSAQGPNYGYTF
-,-,15,TRBJ1-2,TRBV27,TGTGCCAGCAGTTTATGGGCCCAGGGAGGGTATGGCTACACCTTC,CASSLWAQGGYGYTF
few,-,13,TRBJ2-3,TRBV7-9,TGTGCCAGCAGCTCCCCTAGCACAGATACGCAGTATTTT,CASSSPSTDTQYF
-,-,12,TRBJ2-1,TRBV2,TGTGCCAGCCCGAACCCCTACAATGAGCAGTTCTTC,CASPNPYNEQFF
-,TRBD2,18,TRBJ2-7,TRBV3-1/TRBV3-2,TGTGCCAGCAGCCAAGATAGGACGGGGGCGGGGGGCTCCTACGAGCAGTACTTC,CASSQDRTGAGGSYEQYF
-,TRBD1,12,TRBJ1-1,TRBV29-1,TGCAGCGTTGCCCAGGGGGACACTGAAGCTTTCTTT,CSVAQGDTEAFF
-,-,13,TRBJ1-5,TRBV30,TGTGCCTGGAGTGTGTGGGAGGATCAGCCCCAGCATTTT,CAWSVWEDQPQHF